The rows below give T cell receptor beta chains drawn from one sample of a study of control samples from healthy donors and cancer patients. The assay was immunoSEQ multiplex PCR, and TCRdb's table has in-frame clones only and misses some. The sample lists 40,000 to 50,000 clones, just over 70% seen once, with approximately 17% in the top ten. Sequenced: formalin-fixed, paraffin-embedded tissue. The receptors were sampled from a male donor with melanoma. Each CDR3 is given with its conserved first and last residue. D genes are given only for firm matches. Clone size, where shown, is once, few, many, or a class for clones that have expanded.

>TRBJ1-6|TRBV30|15|TRBD1|.
TGTGCCTGGAGTGTAGCCGGGACAGCCAATTCACCCCTCCACTTT
CAWSVAGTANSPLHF
>TRBJ1-1|TRBV12-3/TRBV12-4|13|.|.
TGTGCCAGCAGTTTAAAGTTGGAAGGGAGGGCTTTCTTT
CASSLKLEGRAFF
>TRBJ2-4|TRBV5-6|15|.|.
TGTGCCAGCAGCTCGTTTGCGGGAATATATAACATTCAGTACTTC
CASSSFAGIYNIQYF
>TRBJ1-5|TRBV4-1|16|TRBD1|.
TGCGCCAGCAGCCAAGCCGGGACAGGTATTAATCAGCCCCAGCATTTT
CASSQAGTGINQPQHF
>TRBJ2-5|TRBV7-8|13|.|few
TGTGCCAGCAGCACACAGGGATTAGGGACCCAGTACTTC
CASSTQGLGTQYF
>TRBJ2-7|TRBV5-1|12|TRBD1|.
TGCGCCAGCAGCGCTGACAGGGGCGAGCAGTACTTC
CASSADRGEQYF
>TRBJ2-3|TRBV7-2|15|.|.
TGTGCCAGCAGCTTAGCGATCGGGTTCACAGATACGCAGTATTTT
CASSLAIGFTDTQYF
>TRBJ2-2|TRBV10-3|15|TRBD2|.
TGTGCCATCTGGTGGGAGGGCCGTGGACCCGGGGAGCTGTTTTTT
CAIWWEGRGPGELFF
>TRBJ2-7|TRBV5-5|15|TRBD2|once
TGTGCCAGCAGCTTGATAGCGGGAGGAAGCCACGAGCAGTACTTC
CASSLIAGGSHEQYF
>TRBJ2-7|TRBV28|16|TRBD2|few
TGTGCCAGCAGTCTACGTTCTAGCGGGAGGGCCAGTGAGCAGTACTTC
CASSLRSSGRASEQYF
>TRBJ2-3|TRBV18|14|TRBD1|.
TGTGCCAGCTCACCACAACAGGGGTTAGATACGCAGTATTTT
CASSPQQGLDTQYF
>TRBJ2-3|TRBV5-8|16|TRBD1|.
TGTGCCAGCAGCCTAGGGACAGGTACTTTCACAGATACGCAGTATTTT
CASSLGTGTFTDTQYF
>TRBJ2-3|TRBV28|19|TRBD2|.
TGTGCCAGCAGTCAGCCGGGACTAGCGGGAGGAGTAAGCACAGATACGCAGTATTTT
CASSQPGLAGGVSTDTQYF
>TRBJ2-3|TRBV11-2|13|.|.
TGTGCCAGCAGCTTAACCCGTTTAGATACGCAGTATTTT
CASSLTRLDTQYF
>TRBJ2-7|TRBV11-2|17|TRBD2|.
TGTGCCAGCAGCTTACCGCGTAGCGGGAGAATACGGCCCGAGCAGTACTTC
CASSLPRSGRIRPEQYF
>TRBJ2-5|TRBV5-6|16|.|many
TGTGCCAGCAGCTTTGGTCCAGGGGACTTCAAAGAGACCCAGTACTTC
CASSFGPGDFKETQYF
>TRBJ2-1|TRBV11-3|15|.|.
TGTGCCAGCAGCTTAGTTACAGGGCCCGGCGGTGAGCAGTTCTTC
CASSLVTGPGGEQFF
>TRBJ2-5|TRBV19|19|TRBD2|.
TGTGCCAGTAGTATCCTTCCGACTAGCGGGAGGGGTAGGCAAGAGACCCAGTACTTC
CASSILPTSGRGRQETQYF
>TRBJ2-7|TRBV7-6|17|TRBD2|few
TGTGCCAGCAGCCCCCCCGGGACTAACGAGGTCTGCTGCGAGCAGTACTTC
CASSPPGTNEVCCEQYF
>TRBJ2-7|TRBV6-1|17|TRBD2|.
TGTGCCAGCAGTGTTACGGCTAGCGGGAGGGGCTCCTACGAGCAGTACTTC
CASSVTASGRGSYEQYF
>TRBJ2-3|TRBV5-5|16|.|.
TGTGCCAGCAGCTTGGAGGGCAGGGGCCCATTCGATACGCAGTATTTT
CASSLEGRGPFDTQYF
>TRBJ2-2|TRBV6-6|15|TRBD1|.
TGTGCCAGCAGGCCGGGACAGCCAAACACCGGGGAGCTGTTTTTT
CASRPGQPNTGELFF